This T cell receptor beta chain was recorded in a study of blood T cell repertoires in COVID-19. Per the original data handling: How many nucleated cells were present was estimated from reference gene primer amplification. Sequencing was performed with immunoSEQ multiplex PCR; in TCRdb, only in-frame clones are kept and a portion is missing. V, J and clone size are taken as reported in that table, and D and trimming were inferred from the DNA itself. The data show roughly 250,000 clones, approximately 78% seen once. V lost 6 bases to trimming and J lost 4 bases, with 18 bases between them. CDR1 and CDR2 (germline): LNHDA, SQIVND (reference sequence). The CDR3 is 15 amino acids.

The chain has TRBV19 and TRBJ1-2; D is perhaps TRBD1 (6 bases). Sequenced material: peripheral blood. The receptor's source is an older woman with active or convalescent COVID-19. The CDR3 DNA is TGTGCCAGTAGGAGAGACGCCCCAGGGGCCTATGGCTACACCTTC. This gives the protein CASRRDAPGAYGYTF.